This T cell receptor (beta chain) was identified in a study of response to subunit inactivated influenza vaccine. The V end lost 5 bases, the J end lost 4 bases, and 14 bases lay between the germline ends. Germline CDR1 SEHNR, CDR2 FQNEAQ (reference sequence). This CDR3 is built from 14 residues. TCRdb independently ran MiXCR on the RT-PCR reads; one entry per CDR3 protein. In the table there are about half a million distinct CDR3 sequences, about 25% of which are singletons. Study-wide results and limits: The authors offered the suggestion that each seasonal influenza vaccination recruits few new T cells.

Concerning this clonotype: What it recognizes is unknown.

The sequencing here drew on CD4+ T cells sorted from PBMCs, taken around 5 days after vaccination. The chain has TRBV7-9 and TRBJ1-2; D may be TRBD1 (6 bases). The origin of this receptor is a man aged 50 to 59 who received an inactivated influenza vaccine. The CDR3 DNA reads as TGTGCCAGCAGCGCCTATGGACAGTTCTATGGCTACACCTTC. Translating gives CASSAYGQFYGYTF.